Each of the 8 T cell receptor beta chains below was sequenced from the same sample in a study of blood T cell repertoires in COVID-19. Method: immunoSEQ multiplex PCR; TCRdb's copy keeps in-frame clones and lacks some. This table holds 100,000 to 150,000 clones, approximately 88% found once. The specimen was peripheral blood. These receptors all stem from a man between 65 and 85 years old with active COVID-19.

V gene TRBV30 combines with J gene TRBJ2-7; no clear D. Germline CDR1 and CDR2: GTSNPN and SVGIG (reference sequence). V gave up 1 base and J gave up 3 bases, with 4 bases separating them. CDR3 length: 11 amino acids. This CDR3 is CAWSDSYEQYF. The CDR3 DNA reads as TGTGCCTGGAGTGACAGCTACGAGCAGTACTTC.

V is TRBV6-5 and J is TRBJ1-3; no reliable D call. Trimming removed 2 bases from V and 4 bases from J, with 15 bases in between. Germline V gene sequence: CDR1 MNHEY, CDR2 SVGAGI. The CDR3 contains 16 residues. In DNA, the CDR3 is TGTGCCAGCAGTTACACCCGGCCGGCGGGAGGAAACACCATATATTTT. This encodes CASSYTRPAGGNTIYF.

V and J are TRBV28 and TRBJ1-2; tentative D call: TRBD1 (5 bases). In germline, CDR1 is MDHEN, CDR2 SYDVKM. The CDR3 length is 15 residues. V was pared by 8 bases and J by 8 bases, with 24 bases between. CDR3 region: CASHSPGNLIDGYTF. The CDR3 bases are TGTGCCAGCCATTCCCCAGGGAATTTAATCGACGGCTACACCTTC.

The rearrangement joins TRBV25-1 to TRBJ2-4; 7 positions match TRBD2. This CDR3 has 17 amino acids. V trimming: 1 base; J trimming: 4 bases; junction bases outside the gene matches: 10. Germline V gives CDR1 MGHDK, CDR2 SYGVNS. The DNA for the CDR3 is TGTGCCAGCAGTGAATCGATCGGTGGCGGGGGTAAAAACATTCAGTACTTC. This translates into CASSESIGGGGKNIQYF.

This chain uses TRBV5-1 with TRBJ2-5, with a tentative D call TRBD1 (8 bases). The CDR3 covers 15 residues. The germline V and J ends were trimmed by 3 bases and 4 bases, with 16 bases remaining between them. Germline values: CDR1 SGHRS, CDR2 YFSETQ. Written as DNA, the CDR3 is TGCGCCAGCAGCTCTACGACAGGGGAGGGAGAGACCCAGTACTTC. Encoded protein: CASSSTTGEGETQYF.

This chain uses TRBV27 with TRBJ1-3, with D unclear. The length of the CDR3 is 16 residues. Germline CDR1 is MNHEY and CDR2 is SMNVEV (reference sequence). Trimming removed 6 bases from V and 0 bases from J, with 15 bases in between. The CDR3 coding sequence is TGTGCCAGCAGAAGTTCTCCTCACTCCTCTGGAAACACCATATATTTT. Translated: CASRSSPHSSGNTIYF.

V gene TRBV6-2 or TRBV6-3 combines with J gene TRBJ2-1; 13 nucleotides align to TRBD2. The V and J ends lost 6 bases and 4 bases, in that order; junction bases with no gene match: 3. The CDR3 extends over 15 amino acids. Germline-derived CDR1 and CDR2 are MNHEY and SVGEGT. The CDR3 bases are TGTGCCAGCAGCCTGACTAGCGGGAGGTACAATGAGCAGTTCTTC. Its translation: CASSLTSGRYNEQFF.

The chain recombines TRBV18 with TRBJ2-7, with 8 bases fitting TRBD2. Germline lookup yields CDR1 KGHSH and CDR2 LQKENI. V was pared by 4 bases and J by 1 base, with 3 bases of the junction left unmatched. There are 14 residues in the CDR3. CDR3 in DNA: TGTGCCAGCTCACAGAGCGGGAGTTCCTACGAGCAGTACTTC. As protein: CASSQSGSSYEQYF.